The entry below gives a single TCR beta chain sequence along with its context. Its antigen is currently unknown. This entry is derived from a study of molecular identifiers for immune sequencing clone quantification. CDR3 length equals 17 residues. The V end lost 3 bases, the J end lost 0 bases, and 18 bases lay between the germline ends. From germline, CDR1 is SGDLS and CDR2 YYNGEE. Library preparation followed earlier protocols using designated TCR primers. Each CDR3 protein gets one entry after TCRdb re-called the PCR reads with MiXCR. This table holds some 590,000 distinct CDR3 sequences, 25% found once. Study-level points and caveats: Among effectors, clones above 20 RNA copies held over 98% of molecules; among naive cells, under 1%.

Input material: naive CD8+ T cells from blood, with Jurkat cell RNA spiked in. Regarding subset: FACS-sorted CD8+CD4-CCR7+CD45RA+ naive T cells. The sequence was obtained from a human donor in good health. Some libraries in this study had Jurkat cell RNA spiked in. This chain connects TRBV9 to TRBJ1-2; D perhaps matches TRBD1 (5 bases). For the CDR3, the DNA is TGTGCCAGCAGCGGGGGGGGAAGGACACACCCTAACTATGGCTACACCTTC. Its protein product is CASSGGGRTHPNYGYTF.